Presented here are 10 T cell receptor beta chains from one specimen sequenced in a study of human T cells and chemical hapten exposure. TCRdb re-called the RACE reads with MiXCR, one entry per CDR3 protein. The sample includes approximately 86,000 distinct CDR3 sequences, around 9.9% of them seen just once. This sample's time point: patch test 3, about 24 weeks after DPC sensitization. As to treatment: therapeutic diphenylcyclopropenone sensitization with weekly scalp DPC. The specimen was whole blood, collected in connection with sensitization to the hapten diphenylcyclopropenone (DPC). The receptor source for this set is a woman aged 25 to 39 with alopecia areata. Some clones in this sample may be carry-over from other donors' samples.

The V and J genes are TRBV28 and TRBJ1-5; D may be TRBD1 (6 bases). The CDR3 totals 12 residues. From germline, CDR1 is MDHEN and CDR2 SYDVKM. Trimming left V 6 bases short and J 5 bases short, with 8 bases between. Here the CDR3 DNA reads TGTGCCAGCAGAGGGGGGTATCAGCCCCAGCATTTT. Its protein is CASRGGYQPQHF.

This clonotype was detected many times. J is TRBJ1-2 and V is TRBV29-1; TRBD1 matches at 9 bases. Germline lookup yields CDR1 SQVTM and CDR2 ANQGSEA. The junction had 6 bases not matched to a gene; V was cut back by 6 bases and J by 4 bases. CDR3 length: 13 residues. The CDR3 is CSVPDRGFYGYTF. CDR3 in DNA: TGCAGCGTGCCGGACAGGGGATTCTATGGCTACACCTTC. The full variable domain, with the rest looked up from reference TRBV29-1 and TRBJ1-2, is SAVISQKPSRDICQRGTSLTIQCQVDSQVTMMFWYRQQPGQSLTLIATANQGSEATYESGFVIDKFPISRPNLTFSTLTVSNMSPEDSSIYLCSVPDRGFYGYTFGSGTRLTVV.

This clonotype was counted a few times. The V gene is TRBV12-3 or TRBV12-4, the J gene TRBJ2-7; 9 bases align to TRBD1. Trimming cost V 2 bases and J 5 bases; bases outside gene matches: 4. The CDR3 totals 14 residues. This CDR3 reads CASSLSGTGNEQYF. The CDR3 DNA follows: TGTGCCAGCAGTTTAAGCGGGACAGGGAACGAGCAGTACTTC.

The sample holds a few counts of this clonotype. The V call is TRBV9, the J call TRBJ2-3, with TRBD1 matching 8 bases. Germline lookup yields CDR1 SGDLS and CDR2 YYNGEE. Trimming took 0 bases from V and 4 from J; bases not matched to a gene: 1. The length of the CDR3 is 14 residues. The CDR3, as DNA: TGTGCCAGCAGCGTAGGGACAGGGTCAGATACGCAGTATTTT. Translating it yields CASSVGTGSDTQYF.

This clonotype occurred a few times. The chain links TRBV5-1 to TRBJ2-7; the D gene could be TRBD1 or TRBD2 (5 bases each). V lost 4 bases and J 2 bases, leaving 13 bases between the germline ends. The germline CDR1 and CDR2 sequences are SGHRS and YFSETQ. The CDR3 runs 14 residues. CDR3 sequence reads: CASSRRDPPYEQYF. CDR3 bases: TGCGCCAGCAGCCGCCGGGACCCGCCCTACGAGCAGTACTTC. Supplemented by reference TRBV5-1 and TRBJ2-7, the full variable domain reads KAGVTQTPRYLIKTRGQQVTLSCSPISGHRSVSWYQQTPGQGLQFLFEYFSETQRNKGNFPGRFSGRQFSNSRSEMNVSTLELGDSALYLCASSRRDPPYEQYFGPGTRLTVT.

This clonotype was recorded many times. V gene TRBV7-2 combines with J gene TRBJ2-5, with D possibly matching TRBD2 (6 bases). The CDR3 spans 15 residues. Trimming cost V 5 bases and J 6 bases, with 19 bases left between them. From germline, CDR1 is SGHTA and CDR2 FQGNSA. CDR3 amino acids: CASSPQEGSWQTQYF. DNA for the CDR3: TGTGCCAGCAGCCCCCAGGAGGGGAGTTGGCAGACCCAGTACTTC.

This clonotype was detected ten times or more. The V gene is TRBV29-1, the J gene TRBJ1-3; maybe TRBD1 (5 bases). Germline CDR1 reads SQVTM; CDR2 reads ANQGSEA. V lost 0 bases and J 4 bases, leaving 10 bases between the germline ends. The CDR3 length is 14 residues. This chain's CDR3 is CSVEERGAGNTIYF. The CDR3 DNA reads TGCAGCGTTGAAGAACGAGGGGCAGGAAACACCATATATTTT.

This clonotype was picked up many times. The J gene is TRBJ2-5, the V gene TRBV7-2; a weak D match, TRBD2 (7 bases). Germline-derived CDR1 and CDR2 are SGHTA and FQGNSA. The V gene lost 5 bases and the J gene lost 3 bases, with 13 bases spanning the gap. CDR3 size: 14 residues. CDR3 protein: CASSIGGGKETQYF. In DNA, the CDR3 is TGTGCCAGCAGCATAGGGGGGGGGAAAGAGACCCAGTACTTC.

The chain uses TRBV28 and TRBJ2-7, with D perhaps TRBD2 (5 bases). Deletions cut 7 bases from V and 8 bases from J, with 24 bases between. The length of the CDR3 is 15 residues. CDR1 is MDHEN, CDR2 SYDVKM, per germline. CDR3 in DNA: TGTGCCAGCAAATCCTGGGCCCAACCCCTCGGGAAGCAGTACTTC. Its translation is CASKSWAQPLGKQYF.

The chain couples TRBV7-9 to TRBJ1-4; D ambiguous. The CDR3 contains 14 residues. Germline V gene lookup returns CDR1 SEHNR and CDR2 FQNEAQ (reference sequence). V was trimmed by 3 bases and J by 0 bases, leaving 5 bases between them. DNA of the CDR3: TGTGCCAGCAGCTTCACTTCAACTAATGAAAAACTGTTTTTT. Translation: CASSFTSTNEKLFF.